This T cell receptor (beta chain) is from a study of shared clonotypes between healthy human individuals. Study findings and constraints: The study found lower generation probabilities in non-shared clonotypes than in those shared by all four donors.

Profiled with immunoSEQ multiplex PCR; TCRdb holds only in-frame clones, not every one. Altogether some 2,000,000 clones are present, 85% to 95% being singletons, with the ten largest covering about 0.13%. The count of this clone is one. Its antigen is not identified. This CDR3 region has 13 residues. With 8 bases removed from V and 6 bases from J, the gap between germline ends came to 13 bases. Germline CDR1 is MDHEN and CDR2 is SYDVKM. What was sequenced was naive CD4+ T cells sorted from blood. Regarding subset: CD45RA+ positively selected. The chain uses TRBV28 and TRBJ2-2, with D unclear. The source is a man aged 18 to 30 in good health. CDR3 in amino acids: CASQSSPPGELFF. For the CDR3, the DNA is TGTGCCAGCCAGTCTTCCCCACCCGGGGAGCTGTTTTTT.